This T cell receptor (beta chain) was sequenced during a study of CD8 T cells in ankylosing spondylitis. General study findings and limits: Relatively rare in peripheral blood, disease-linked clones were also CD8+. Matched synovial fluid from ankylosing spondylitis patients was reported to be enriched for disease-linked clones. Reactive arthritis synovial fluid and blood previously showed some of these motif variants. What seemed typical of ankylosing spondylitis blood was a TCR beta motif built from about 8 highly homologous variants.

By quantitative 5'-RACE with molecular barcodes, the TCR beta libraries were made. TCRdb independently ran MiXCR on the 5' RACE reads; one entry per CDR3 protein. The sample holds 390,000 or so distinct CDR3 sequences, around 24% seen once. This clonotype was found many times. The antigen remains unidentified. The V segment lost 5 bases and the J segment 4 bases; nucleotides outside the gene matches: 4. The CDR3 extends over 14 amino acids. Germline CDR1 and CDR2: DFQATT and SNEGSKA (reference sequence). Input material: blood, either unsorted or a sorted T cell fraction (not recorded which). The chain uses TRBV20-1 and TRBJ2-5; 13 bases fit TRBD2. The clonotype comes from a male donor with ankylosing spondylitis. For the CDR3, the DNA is TGCAGTGCTTTGGGACTAGCGGGAAGAGAGACCCAGTACTTC. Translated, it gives CSALGLAGRETQYF.